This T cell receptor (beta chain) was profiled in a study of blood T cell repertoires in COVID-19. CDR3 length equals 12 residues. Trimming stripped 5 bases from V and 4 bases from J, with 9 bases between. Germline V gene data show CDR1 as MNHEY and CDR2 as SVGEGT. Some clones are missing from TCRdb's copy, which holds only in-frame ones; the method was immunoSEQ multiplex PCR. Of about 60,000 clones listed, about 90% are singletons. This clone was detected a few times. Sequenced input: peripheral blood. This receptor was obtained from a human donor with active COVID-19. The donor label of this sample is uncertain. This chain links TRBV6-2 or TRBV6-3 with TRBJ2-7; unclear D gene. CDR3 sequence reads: CASSHPRYEQYF. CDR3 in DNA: TGTGCCAGCAGTCATCCTCGGTACGAGCAGTACTTC.